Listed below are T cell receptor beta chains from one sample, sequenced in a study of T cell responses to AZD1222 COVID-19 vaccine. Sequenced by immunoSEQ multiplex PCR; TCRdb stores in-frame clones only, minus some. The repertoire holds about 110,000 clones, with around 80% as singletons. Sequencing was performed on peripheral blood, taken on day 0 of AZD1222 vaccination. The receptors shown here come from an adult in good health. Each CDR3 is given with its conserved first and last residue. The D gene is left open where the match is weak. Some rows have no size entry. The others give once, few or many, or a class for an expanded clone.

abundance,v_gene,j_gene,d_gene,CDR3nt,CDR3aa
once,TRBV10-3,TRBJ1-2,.,TGTGCCATCAGTGAGTCTCCGGGGTCCGGGGGCAGTACCTTTTATGGCTACACCTTC,CAISESPGSGGSTFYGYTF
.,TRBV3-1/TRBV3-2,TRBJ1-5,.,TGTGCCAGCAGCCCCCTATCTAGTCAGCCCCAGCATTTT,CASSPLSSQPQHF
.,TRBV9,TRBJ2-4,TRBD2,TGTGCCAGCAGCGTAGGGGGGACTATCGCTCAAAACATTCAGTACTTC,CASSVGGTIAQNIQYF
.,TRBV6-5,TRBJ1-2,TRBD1,TGTGCCAGCAGTTACTTGGACAGGGGTGGCTACACCTTC,CASSYLDRGGYTF
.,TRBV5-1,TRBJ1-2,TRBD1,TGCGCCAGCAGCTTCAGGGGGTCCAACTATGGCTACACCTTC,CASSFRGSNYGYTF
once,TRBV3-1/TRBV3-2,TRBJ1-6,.,TGTGCCAGCGGAATATCGACAGTGCGGAATTCACCCCTCCACTTT,CASGISTVRNSPLHF
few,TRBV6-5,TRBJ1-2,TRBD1,TGTGCCAGCAGGCGGGACAGATCCCATGGCTACACCTTC,CASRRDRSHGYTF
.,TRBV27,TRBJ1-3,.,TGTGCCAGCAGCCTCCGCGGACCTGGAAACACCATATATTTT,CASSLRGPGNTIYF
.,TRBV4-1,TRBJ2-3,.,TGCGCCAGCAACGGAGGGCTCCCGGACTTCACAGATACGCAGTATTTT,CASNGGLPDFTDTQYF
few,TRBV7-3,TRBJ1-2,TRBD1,TGTGCCAGCAGCGCCACAGGGGGCAACTATGGCTACACCTTC,CASSATGGNYGYTF
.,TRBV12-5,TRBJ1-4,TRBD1,TGTGCTAGTGGTTTGGCCACCCTGGGACAGGGTGAATCTAATGAAAAACTGTTTTTT,CASGLATLGQGESNEKLFF
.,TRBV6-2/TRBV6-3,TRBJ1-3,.,TGTGCCAGCAGTTACCGTCGGGTTGGAAACACCATATATTTT,CASSYRRVGNTIYF
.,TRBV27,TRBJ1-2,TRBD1,TGTGCCAGCAGTCCCCAGACAGGGGGGATATACTATGGCTACACCTTC,CASSPQTGGIYYGYTF
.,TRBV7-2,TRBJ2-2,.,TGTGCCAGCAGCCGGGACCATTTGGGGGGGGAGCTGTTTTTT,CASSRDHLGGELFF
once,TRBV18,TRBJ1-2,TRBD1,TGTGCCAGCTTTCAGACAGGGTCCATGGGTGGCTACACCTTC,CASFQTGSMGGYTF
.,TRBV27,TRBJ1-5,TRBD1,TGTGCCAGCAGCCAACAGGGGATTAGCAATCAGCCCCAGCATTTT,CASSQQGISNQPQHF
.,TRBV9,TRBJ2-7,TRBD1,TGTGCCAGCACCCTAGGGACAGGGGGGTACGAGCAGTACTTC,CASTLGTGGYEQYF
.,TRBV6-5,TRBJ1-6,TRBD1,TGTGCCAGCAGTTCCAATCAGGGGGCTAATTCACCCCTCCACTTT,CASSSNQGANSPLHF
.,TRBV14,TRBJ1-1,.,TGTGCCAGCAGCCAATTTATCCGGACTGAAGCTTTCTTT,CASSQFIRTEAFF
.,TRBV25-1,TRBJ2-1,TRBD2,TGTGCCAGCAGTCTAGCGGGAAAGGGGGTGAGCTCCTACAATGAGCAGTTCTTC,CASSLAGKGVSSYNEQFF
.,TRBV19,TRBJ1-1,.,TGTGCCAGTAGTATCTGGGGGCTAGTGAACACTGAAGCTTTCTTT,CASSIWGLVNTEAFF
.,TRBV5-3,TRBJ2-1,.,TGTGCCAGAAGCTTGGCGGGCTCCTACAATGAGCAGTTCTTC,CARSLAGSYNEQFF
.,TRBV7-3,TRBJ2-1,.,TGTGCCAGCAGCCCGGGACATAGCTCCTACAATGAGCAGTTCTTC,CASSPGHSSYNEQFF
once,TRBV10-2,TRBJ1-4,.,TGCGCCAGCAGTGAGTCTGGGGGGGGGCGCGGAGAAAAACTGTTTTTT,CASSESGGGRGEKLFF
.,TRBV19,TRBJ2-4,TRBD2,TGTGCCAGTAGCACTAGCGGGAGGGCCAACATTCAGTACTTC,CASSTSGRANIQYF
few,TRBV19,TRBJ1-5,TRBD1,TGTGCCAGTAGTAGCAATGACAGGGGTCAGCCCCAGCATTTT,CASSSNDRGQPQHF
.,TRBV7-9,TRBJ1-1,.,TGTGCCAGCAGCCACGGCGATCGGAACACTGAAGCTTTCTTT,CASSHGDRNTEAFF
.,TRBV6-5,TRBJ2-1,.,TGTGCCAGCAGTTCTGGGGGGTTTAAGGTGCAGTTCTTC,CASSSGGFKVQFF
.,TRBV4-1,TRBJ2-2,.,TGCGCCAGCAGCCAAGATCGGTTTGCCGGGGAGCTGTTTTTT,CASSQDRFAGELFF
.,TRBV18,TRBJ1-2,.,TGTGCCAGCTCACCGCTAAGGGAAATAGAGGGCTACACCTTC,CASSPLREIEGYTF
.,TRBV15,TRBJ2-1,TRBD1,TGTGCCACCAGCCCGGGACAGGGCCTCAATGAGCAGTTCTTC,CATSPGQGLNEQFF
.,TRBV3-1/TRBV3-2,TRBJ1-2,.,TGTGCCAGCAGCCAAGGTGCTAACTATGGCTACACCTTC,CASSQGANYGYTF
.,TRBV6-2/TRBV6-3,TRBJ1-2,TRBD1,TGTGCCAGCAGTAGACCGGGACAGGCTAATTTTGGCTACACCTTC,CASSRPGQANFGYTF
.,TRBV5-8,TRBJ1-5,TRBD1,TGTGCCAGCAGCTTGAAACAGGGGACCTCCAATCAGCCCCAGCATTTT,CASSLKQGTSNQPQHF
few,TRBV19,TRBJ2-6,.,TGTGCCAGTAAATCGGTAGGGGCCAACGTCCTGACTTTC,CASKSVGANVLTF
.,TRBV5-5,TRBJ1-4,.,TGTGCCAGCACCCGGGCCCACTCTGCAACTAATGAAAAACTGTTTTTT,CASTRAHSATNEKLFF
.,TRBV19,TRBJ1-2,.,TGTGCCAGTAGTACTACAGACTATGGCTACACCTTC,CASSTTDYGYTF
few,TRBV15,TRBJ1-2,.,TGTGCCACCAGCAGAGTTCGGTTGGAACAGGACTATGGCTACACCTTC,CATSRVRLEQDYGYTF
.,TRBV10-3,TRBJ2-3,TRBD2,TGTGCCATCAGTGGGGCTAAGGGACTAGCGGGAGGCTCGAAGTGGGATACGCAGTATTTT,CAISGAKGLAGGSKWDTQYF
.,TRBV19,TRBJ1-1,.,TGTGCCACCGCCTCGGGGGGGGCAAGTTTCACTGAAGCTTTCTTT,CATASGGASFTEAFF
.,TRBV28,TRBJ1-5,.,TGTGCCAGCAGTTCGGAGGGGATTGGGGTTAGACAGCCCCAGCATTTT,CASSSEGIGVRQPQHF
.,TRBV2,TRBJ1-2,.,TGTGCCACCGACGAACGGTCCTATGGCTACACCTTC,CATDERSYGYTF
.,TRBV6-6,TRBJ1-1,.,TGTGCCAGCCAGGACGGCCAGAACACTGAAGCTTTCTTT,CASQDGQNTEAFF
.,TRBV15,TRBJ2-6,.,TGTGCCACCAGCAGTAATAGCCGCTCTGGGGCCAACGTCCTGACTTTC,CATSSNSRSGANVLTF
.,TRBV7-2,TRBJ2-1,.,TGTGCCAGCAGCTCCCAGGTGAGCTCCTACAATGAGCAGTTCTTC,CASSSQVSSYNEQFF
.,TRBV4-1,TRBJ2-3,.,TGCGCCAGCAGCCAAGATGGAGAGTTCACAGATACGCAGTATTTT,CASSQDGEFTDTQYF
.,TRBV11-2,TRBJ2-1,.,TGTGCCAGCAGCTCCGGGACTTACAATGAGCAGTTCTTC,CASSSGTYNEQFF
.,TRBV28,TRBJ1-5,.,TGTGCCAGCAGACTCTTTGGAGGGACGGGGTATCAGCCCCAGCATTTT,CASRLFGGTGYQPQHF
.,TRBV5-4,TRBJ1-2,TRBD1,TGTGCCAGCAGCTCGCCGGGACAGTATGGCTACACCTTC,CASSSPGQYGYTF
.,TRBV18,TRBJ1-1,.,TGTGCCAGCTCCCTACCCTTCATGAACACTGAAGCTTTCTTT,CASSLPFMNTEAFF
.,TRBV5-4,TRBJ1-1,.,TGTGCCAGCAGCCTCCAGGGCGGGGGCACTGAAGCTTTCTTT,CASSLQGGGTEAFF
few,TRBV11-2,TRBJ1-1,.,TGTGCCAGCAGCTTAGATCGTGGAGCCACCTTCACTGAAGCTTTCTTT,CASSLDRGATFTEAFF